This entry lists 29 T cell receptor beta chains sequenced from one sample in a study of CD8 T cells in ankylosing spondylitis. Study observations and caveats: Characteristic, it appeared, of ankylosing spondylitis blood was a TCR beta motif of fewer than 10 highly homologous variants.

Antigen specificity for these receptors is unknown. TCRdb called the 5' RACE reads again in MiXCR, with one record for every CDR3 protein. Of about 840,000 distinct CDR3 sequences listed, roughly 12% are singletons. Material for sequencing was blood, either unsorted or a sorted T cell fraction (not recorded which). The receptors derive from a male donor with ankylosing spondylitis.

This clonotype came up many times. V gene TRBV20-1 combines with J gene TRBJ2-1, with D unclear. V was clipped by 3 bases and J by 0 bases, with 9 bases between them. This CDR3 region has 14 residues. Germline V gene data show CDR1 as DFQATT and CDR2 as SNEGSKA (reference sequence). CDR3 region: CSASDSSSYNEQFF. CDR3 DNA: TGCAGTGCTAGCGACTCGAGCTCCTACAATGAGCAGTTCTTC.

The chain uses TRBV10-3 and TRBJ1-5, with a weak D call TRBD1 (5 bases). The CDR3 totals 15 residues. V was trimmed by 3 bases and J by 8 bases, leaving 17 bases between them. From germline, CDR1 is ENHRY and CDR2 SYGVKD. Here the CDR3 reads CAISDTGPGIKPQHF. CDR3 in DNA: TGTGCCATCAGTGATACCGGGCCAGGGATCAAGCCCCAGCATTTT.

The rearrangement uses TRBV6-5 and TRBJ1-6; 7 bases match TRBD1. Trimming at V came to 4 bases and at J to 9 bases, leaving 9 bases not matched to a gene. Germline loops: CDR1 MNHEY, CDR2 SVGAGI. CDR3 length equals 15 residues. CDR3 sequence reads: CASSLGSQGSSPLHF. The CDR3 nucleotides read TGTGCCAGCAGTTTGGGATCACAGGGGAGTTCACCCCTCCACTTT.

The rearrangement links TRBV28 to TRBJ2-7; D unresolved. CDR1 and CDR2 from the germline V gene are MDHEN and SYDVKM. V was cut by 4 bases and J by 5 bases, with 15 bases left in between. The CDR3 contains 14 residues. The CDR3 protein is CASSSIVGRNEQYF. In nucleotides, the CDR3 is TGTGCCAGCAGTTCCATAGTCGGGCGTAACGAGCAGTACTTC. Looking up the rest from reference TRBV28 and TRBJ2-7 gives the full variable domain: DVKVTQSSRYLVKRTGEKVFLECVQDMDHENMFWYRQDPGLGLRLIYFSYDVKMKEKGDIPEGYSVSREKKERFSLILESASTNQTSMYLCASSSIVGRNEQYFGPGTRLTVT.

The chain combines TRBV7-2 with TRBJ1-1; 7 positions match TRBD1. Losses at the gene ends were 5 bases for V and 3 bases for J; bases not matched to a gene: 3. The germline gives CDR1 SGHTA, CDR2 FQGNSA. CDR3 size: 13 residues. The CDR3 nucleotides read TGTGCCAGCAGCGGACAGGCGGACACTGAAGCTTTCTTT. It translates to CASSGQADTEAFF.

This clonotype was observed a handful of times. V gene TRBV20-1 combines with J gene TRBJ2-7; the D gene is possibly TRBD2 (5 bases). V was cut by 0 bases and J by 0 bases, with 15 bases left in between. The CDR3 extends over 16 amino acids. The germline gives CDR1 DFQATT, CDR2 SNEGSKA (reference sequence). The CDR3 reads CSARDPRRISSYEQYF. CDR3 nucleotide sequence: TGCAGTGCTAGAGATCCGCGGAGGATCAGCTCCTACGAGCAGTACTTC.

This clonotype showed up many times. The chain joins TRBV9 to TRBJ2-2; D not certain. V lost 0 bases, J lost 6 bases, and 0 bases lay in between. The CDR3 runs to 11 residues. The germline CDR1 and CDR2 sequences are SGDLS and YYNGEE. The CDR3 DNA reads TGTGCCAGCAGCGTAGCCGGGGAGCTGTTTTTT. Translation gives CASSVAGELFF.

The J gene is TRBJ1-5, the V gene TRBV10-3; TRBD1 might be the D (5 bases). The CDR3 runs to 14 residues. Germline V CDR1 and CDR2: ENHRY, SYGVKD. The V gene lost 10 bases and the J gene lost 2 bases, with 15 bases spanning the gap. The CDR3 region is CATSGGEGNQPQHF. Written as DNA, the CDR3 is TGTGCCACCTCCGGAGGGGAGGGCAATCAGCCCCAGCATTTT.

The chain has TRBV6-1 and TRBJ2-7; 8 nucleotides align to TRBD1. The germline V gene encodes CDR1 MNHNS and CDR2 SASEGT. The junction had 9 bases not matched to a gene; V was cut back by 5 bases and J by 6 bases. This CDR3 spans 14 amino acids. In DNA form, the CDR3 reads TGTGCCAGCAGTCCGGTCGACAGGGGACGCGAGCAGTACTTC. Protein: CASSPVDRGREQYF.

The gene calls are TRBV5-1 and TRBJ2-7, with D unresolved. Per germline, CDR1 SGHRS and CDR2 YFSETQ. The CDR3 contains 13 residues. V was pared by 0 bases and J by 5 bases, with 9 bases between. The CDR3 DNA reads as TGCGCCAGCAGCTTGGTGGGTTGGAACGAGCAGTACTTC. Its protein product is CASSLVGWNEQYF.

This clonotype came up a few times. V and J are TRBV20-1 and TRBJ2-5; TRBD2 might be the D (6 bases). CDR1 DFQATT and CDR2 SNEGSKA come from the germline V gene (reference sequence). CDR3 length: 18 residues. Trimming removed 0 bases from V and 1 base from J, with 21 bases in between. The CDR3 DNA reads as TGCAGTGCTAGAGATCCCGCTGCAGCGGGCAGCACCCAAGAGACCCAGTACTTC. Translation: CSARDPAAAGSTQETQYF.

J is TRBJ2-7 and V is TRBV6-2 or TRBV6-3; D uncertain. Germline V CDR1 and CDR2: MNHEY, SVGEGT. The CDR3 contains 14 residues. V lost 8 bases to trimming and J lost 3 bases, with 17 bases between them. The CDR3 bases are TGTGCCAGCCTTCGGCAGGCCGGCATCTACGAGCAGTACTTC. Protein: CASLRQAGIYEQYF.

As regards this clonotype: At one of its ends the junction is not consistent with the germline gene, which may arise from a read error. The chain has TRBV7-9 and TRBJ2-5; 7 bases match TRBD1. The CDR3 totals 13 residues. Per the germline V gene, CDR1 is SEHNR and CDR2 is FQNEAQ (reference sequence). The CDR3 bases are TGTGCCAGCAGCTTAGGGGACAGCCTCCCCTCGCACTTC. It specifies CASSLGDSLPSHF.

This clonotype was counted between two and nine times. The CDR3 coding sequence is TGTGCCTGGAGTGTTCCCCTCGTAGCGGGAGTGGGTACGCAGTATTTT. Translating it yields CAWSVPLVAGVGTQYF. The gene calls are TRBV30 and TRBJ2-3; 9 bases agree with TRBD2. V lost 0 bases, J lost 8 bases, and 12 bases stayed unmatched. Germline lookup yields CDR1 GTSNPN and CDR2 SVGIG (reference sequence). This CDR3 comprises 16 residues.

This clonotype was counted a few times. The chain uses TRBV6-5 and TRBJ1-2; 8 positions agree with TRBD1. The germline V gene has CDR1 MNHEY and CDR2 SVGAGI. J lost 2 bases, V lost 2 bases, and 4 bases had no gene match. CDR3 size: 15 residues. The CDR3 bases are TGTGCCAGCAGTTACGACACAGGGGGGAACTATGGCTACACCTTC. Translated: CASSYDTGGNYGYTF.

The table lists this clonotype with a few counts. This rearrangement joins TRBV7-8 to TRBJ2-3, with 10 bases lining up with TRBD2. Germline lookup yields CDR1 SGHVS and CDR2 FQNEAQ. V lost 6 bases to trimming and J lost 3 bases; unmatched junction nucleotides: 9. This CDR3 spans 16 amino acids. CDR3 sequence: CASRSEAGGQTDTQYF. DNA for the CDR3: TGTGCCAGCAGGAGCGAAGCGGGGGGGCAGACAGATACGCAGTATTTT.

The table lists this clonotype with a few counts. The chain is built from TRBV20-1 and TRBJ2-1; maybe TRBD2 (7 bases). The CDR3 extends over 15 amino acids. Between the trimmed V and J ends, which lost 5 bases and 12 bases, there was a span of 26 bases. Germline V gives CDR1 DFQATT, CDR2 SNEGSKA (reference sequence). CDR3 in DNA: TGCAGTGCTTCCTCTCGCGGGGGCGGGAGTATTGGGCAGTTCTTC. Translated, it gives CSASSRGGGSIGQFF.

The chain employs TRBV20-1 and TRBJ2-7; 8 bases fit TRBD2. Germline trimming cut 4 bases from V and 5 bases from J; bases unmatched to any gene: 10. This CDR3 comprises 14 residues. Germline CDR1 and CDR2: DFQATT and SNEGSKA (reference sequence). Here the CDR3 DNA reads TGCAGTGCTAAGTCCGGACTAGCTCGGGACGAGCAGTACTTC. Amino acids: CSAKSGLARDEQYF.

The chain carries TRBV5-6 and TRBJ2-7; D is uncertain. Trimming took off 1 base at V and 3 bases at J, with 8 bases between the two ends. CDR3 size: 13 residues. CDR1 SGHDT and CDR2 YYEEEE come from the germline V gene. The CDR3 DNA sequence: TGTGCCAGCAGCTTGATAAGGAGCTACGAGCAGTACTTC. Translated, it gives CASSLIRSYEQYF.

The chain carries TRBV10-3 and TRBJ1-6; no definite D call. This CDR3 is built from 14 residues. Germline CDR1 is ENHRY and CDR2 is SYGVKD. Trimming cost V 2 bases and J 14 bases, with 16 bases left between them. CDR3 DNA: TGTGCCATCAGTGAGCCGGACCCTCCGAGGGCCCTCCACTTT. Translation: CAISEPDPPRALHF.

The chain combines TRBV2 with TRBJ1-5, with D possibly matching TRBD1 (5 bases). Germline lookup yields CDR1 SNHLY and CDR2 FYNNEI. CDR3 length: 14 amino acids. In DNA form, the CDR3 reads TGTGTCAGTACGGGGCCGGGGAGCAATCAGCCCCAGCATTTT. It codes for CVSTGPGSNQPQHF.

This clonotype was seen more than once but under ten times. This chain joins TRBV7-3 and TRBJ2-1; no clear D. The ends were cut back, 3 bases at V and 6 bases at J, with 9 bases in the middle. Germline V gene lookup returns CDR1 SGHTA and CDR2 FQGTGA. The CDR3 extends over 13 amino acids. For the CDR3, the DNA is TGTGCCAGCAGCTTTGCAGCGAGCAATGAGCAGTTCTTC. Amino acids: CASSFAASNEQFF. Full variable domain (remainder filled in from reference TRBV7-3 and TRBJ2-1): GAGVSQTPSNKVTEKGKYVELRCDPISGHTALYWYRQSLGQGPEFLIYFQGTGAADDSGLPNDRFFAVRPEGSVSTLKIQRTERGDSAVYLCASSFAASNEQFFGPGTRLTVL.

CDR3 nucleotides: TGCAGTGCTCGCTTTTACGGGACAGGGTTTGGCTACACCTTC. This encodes CSARFYGTGFGYTF. This chain uses TRBV20-1 with TRBJ1-2; 9 nucleotides agree with TRBD1. Trimming at V came to 5 bases and at J to 7 bases, leaving 11 bases not matched to a gene. CDR3 size: 14 residues. From germline, CDR1 is DFQATT and CDR2 SNEGSKA (reference sequence).

This chain connects TRBV6-1 to TRBJ1-5, with 9 bases that match TRBD1. CDR1 and CDR2 (germline): MNHNS, SASEGT. CDR3 size: 18 residues. V was clipped by 4 bases and J by 0 bases; unmatched bases: 10. The CDR3 nucleotides are TGTGCCAGCAGTGGGACAGGGGTTGTGGTCTATAGCAATCAGCCCCAGCATTTT. It encodes CASSGTGVVVYSNQPQHF.

This clonotype appeared a few times. V and J are TRBV6-1 and TRBJ2-1; D gene uncertain. Trimming pared 6 bases from V and 3 bases from J, leaving 12 bases between. Per germline, CDR1 MNHNS and CDR2 SASEGT. CDR3 length equals 14 residues. CDR3 in DNA: TGTGCCAGCAGATGGGCCCGCAACTACAATGAGCAGTTCTTC. Translated, it gives CASRWARNYNEQFF.

This clonotype was observed a few times. The chain joins TRBV10-3 to TRBJ1-1; no clear D. V was pared by 7 bases and J by 1 base, with 13 bases between. This CDR3 comprises 14 residues. Germline values: CDR1 ENHRY, CDR2 SYGVKD. CDR3 nucleotide sequence: TGTGCCATCAAACCCTTCGACAAGAACACTGAAGCTTTCTTT. Protein sequence: CAIKPFDKNTEAFF.

This clonotype was seen only a few times. The chain couples TRBV11-2 to TRBJ1-4; D perhaps matches TRBD1 (6 bases). Between the trimmed V and J ends, which lost 5 bases and 8 bases, there was a span of 12 bases. This CDR3 contains 13 residues. CDR1 and CDR2 from the germline V gene are SGHAT and FQNNGV. CDR3 DNA sequence: TGTGCCAGCAGCCGGACAGTTGGAGAAAAACTGTTTTTT. It yields the protein CASSRTVGEKLFF.

This clonotype was seen a few times. The chain has TRBV20-1 and TRBJ2-1; unclear D gene. The germline CDR1 and CDR2 sequences are DFQATT and SNEGSKA (reference sequence). This CDR3 spans 17 amino acids. V gave up 0 bases and J gave up 0 bases, with 15 bases separating them. CDR3 amino acids: CSARDPNSQSSYNEQFF. The CDR3, as DNA: TGCAGTGCTAGAGACCCTAACTCCCAAAGCTCCTACAATGAGCAGTTCTTC.

This clonotype turned up a few times. This chain uses TRBV28 with TRBJ2-7; D may be TRBD1 or TRBD2 (5 bases each). The germline V gene encodes CDR1 MDHEN and CDR2 SYDVKM. This CDR3 is 13 amino acids long. The ends were cut back, 7 bases at V and 2 bases at J, with 12 bases in the middle. The CDR3 coding sequence is TGTGCCAGCAAAACGGGACGGGCCTACGAGCAGTACTTC. Translated, it gives CASKTGRAYEQYF.